This T cell receptor beta chain was sequenced in a study of cytotoxic CD8 clonotypes in ibrutinib-treated CLL. Study at large: The subjects consisted of 11 relapsed/refractory and over 14 treatment-naive individuals, with 17 to 18 IGHV unmutated.

Assay: immunoSEQ multiplex PCR; the TCRdb copy retains only in-frame clones and omits some. The table has 110,000 to 150,000 clones, 79% seen once. V lost 5 bases to trimming and J lost 11 bases; unmatched junction nucleotides: 11. The CDR3 sequence is 14 residues long. CDR1 and CDR2 from the germline V gene are SGHVS and FQNEAQ. Study-wide points: Higher circulating CD8+ T-cell counts strongly accompanied higher baseline clonality, above age-matched healthy donors.

Of note for this clone: Its specificity is unknown.

The material was PBMCs, obtained after 12 months of ibrutinib treatment. The receptor comes from a human donor with chronic lymphocytic leukemia. The rearrangement links TRBV7-8 to TRBJ1-4, with 7 bases identical to TRBD1. The CDR3 loop is CASSPDRVEGKLFF. CDR3 nucleotides: TGTGCCAGCAGCCCTGACAGGGTAGAGGGGAAACTGTTTTTT.